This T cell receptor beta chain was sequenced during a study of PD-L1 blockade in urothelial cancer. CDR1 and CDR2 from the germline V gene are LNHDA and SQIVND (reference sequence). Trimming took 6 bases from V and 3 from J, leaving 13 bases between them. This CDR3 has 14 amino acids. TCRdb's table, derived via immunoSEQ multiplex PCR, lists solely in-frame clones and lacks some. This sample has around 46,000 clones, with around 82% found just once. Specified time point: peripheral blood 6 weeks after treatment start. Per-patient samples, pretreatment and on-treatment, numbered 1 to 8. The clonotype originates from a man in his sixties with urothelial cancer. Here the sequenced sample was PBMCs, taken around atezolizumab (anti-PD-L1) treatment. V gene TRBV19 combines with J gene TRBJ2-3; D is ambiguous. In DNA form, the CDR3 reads TGTGCCAGTAGGAAGACAATTCCAACAGATACGCAGTATTTT. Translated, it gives CASRKTIPTDTQYF. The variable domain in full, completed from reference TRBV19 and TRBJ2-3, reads DGGITQSPKYLFRKEGQNVTLSCEQNLNHDAMYWYRQDPGQGLRLIYYSQIVNDFQKGDIAEGYSVSREKKESFPLTVTSAQKNPTAFYLCASRKTIPTDTQYFGPGTRLTVL.